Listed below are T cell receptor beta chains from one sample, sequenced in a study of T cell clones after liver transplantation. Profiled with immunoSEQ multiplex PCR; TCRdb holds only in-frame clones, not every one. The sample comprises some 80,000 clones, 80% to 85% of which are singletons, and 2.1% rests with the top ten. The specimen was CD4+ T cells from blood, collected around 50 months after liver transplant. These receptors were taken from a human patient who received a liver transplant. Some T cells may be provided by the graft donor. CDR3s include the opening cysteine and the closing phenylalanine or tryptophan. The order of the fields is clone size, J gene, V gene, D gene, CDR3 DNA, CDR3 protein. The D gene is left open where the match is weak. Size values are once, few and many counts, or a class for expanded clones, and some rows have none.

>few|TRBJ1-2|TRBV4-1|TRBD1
TGCGCCAGCAGCCAACCAGGGGGGGGCCGGCGGGACGGCTACACCTTC
CASSQPGGGRRDGYTF
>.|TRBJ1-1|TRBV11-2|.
TGTGCCAGCAGATTAAACTCAGGGGCTCAAGGCACTGAAGCTTTCTTT
CASRLNSGAQGTEAFF
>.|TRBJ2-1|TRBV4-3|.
TGCGCCAGCAGCCCCAGCTGGGGGGGCGGTTTCGATGAGCAGTTCTTC
CASSPSWGGGFDEQFF
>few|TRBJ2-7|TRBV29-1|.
TGCAGCGTCGGACAGAGACCCTACGAGCAGTACTTC
CSVGQRPYEQYF
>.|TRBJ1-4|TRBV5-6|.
TGTGCCAGCTCGTCCCCTTTATGGGAAAAACTGTTTTTT
CASSSPLWEKLFF
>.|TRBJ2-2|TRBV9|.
TGTGCCAGCAGCGTTTCCAGGGGGGCAAACACCGGGGAGCTGTTTTTT
CASSVSRGANTGELFF
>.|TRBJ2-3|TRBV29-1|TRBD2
TGCAGCGTCGTTCCGGGACTAGCGGGCACAGATACGCAGTATTTT
CSVVPGLAGTDTQYF
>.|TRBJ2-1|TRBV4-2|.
TGTGCCAGCAGCCAAACTCCGGGACAGGGATGGTCCAGCGGGAGAAATGAGCAGTTCTTC
CASSQTPGQGWSSGRNEQFF
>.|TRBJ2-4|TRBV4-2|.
TGTGCCAGCAGCCAAGACCTAAGCGGGTCAAACATTCAGTACTTC
CASSQDLSGSNIQYF
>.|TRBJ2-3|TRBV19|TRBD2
TGTGCCAGTAGCCATGGGGCGGGAGGCCCAGATACGCAGTATTTT
CASSHGAGGPDTQYF
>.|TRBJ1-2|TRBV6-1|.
TGTGCCAGCAGTGAAGTAGGGACTTTCTTCGGCTACACCTTC
CASSEVGTFFGYTF
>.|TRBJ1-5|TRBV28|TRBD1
TGTGCCGGAAGGACGGGACAGGGGTTCTATCAGCCCCAGCATTTT
CAGRTGQGFYQPQHF
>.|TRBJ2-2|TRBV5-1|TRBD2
TGCGCCAGCAGCTTGGGCCTAGCGGGGGGACAAACCGGGGAGCTGTTTTTT
CASSLGLAGGQTGELFF
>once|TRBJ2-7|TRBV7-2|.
TGTGCCAGCAGCTTAGAGAGTGGCTTTGGGCGGGGATACGAGCAGTACTTC
CASSLESGFGRGYEQYF
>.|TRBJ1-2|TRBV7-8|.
TGTGCCAGCAGCTTAGGGGTCAGGAGGGGGAGCGACTATGGCTACACCTTC
CASSLGVRRGSDYGYTF
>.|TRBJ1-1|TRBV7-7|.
TGTGCTAGCAGCTCGGATGAAGCTTTCTTT
CASSSDEAFF
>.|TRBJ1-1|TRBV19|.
TGTGCCAGTAGCGGACAGCGAGACACTGAAGCTTTCTTT
CASSGQRDTEAFF
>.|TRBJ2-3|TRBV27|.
TGTGCCAGCAGCCCCCGATCTCCCGGGACATTTAGCACAGATACGCAGTATTTT
CASSPRSPGTFSTDTQYF
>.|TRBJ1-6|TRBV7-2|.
TGTGCCAGCAGCTGGGGATCAGTTCGGAATTCACCCCTCCACTTT
CASSWGSVRNSPLHF
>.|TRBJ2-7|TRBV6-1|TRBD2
TGTGCCAGCAGTGAAAGGCTAGCGGGGTTTGGGGAGCAGTACTTC
CASSERLAGFGEQYF